This T cell receptor (beta chain) stems from a study of human T cells and chemical hapten exposure. Turning to the study itself: Among samples, TCR yields varied mainly because of small differences in pooled library volume.

The time point: pre-sensitization, week 0. Treatment indicated: therapeutic diphenylcyclopropenone sensitization with weekly scalp DPC. The authors' total RNA extraction used unfractionated whole blood. TCRdb re-derived calls from the RACE reads in MiXCR, one entry per CDR3 protein. The table records more than 250,000 distinct CDR3 sequences, about 8.1% of them present only once. The CDR3 is 13 residues long. CDR1 is LGHNA, CDR2 YSLEER, per germline. V dropped 3 bases and J dropped 11; count of bases not matched to a gene: 7. The origin of this receptor is a woman in her 40s with alopecia areata. Some clones in this sample may be carry-over from other donors' samples. This chain joins TRBV4-3 and TRBJ1-1, with 9 positions matching TRBD1. Sequencing used whole blood, obtained in connection with sensitization to the hapten diphenylcyclopropenone (DPC). Here the CDR3 reads CASSQGTGLAAFF. The CDR3 nucleotides are TGCGCCAGCAGCCAGGGGACAGGGCTCGCTGCTTTCTTT.